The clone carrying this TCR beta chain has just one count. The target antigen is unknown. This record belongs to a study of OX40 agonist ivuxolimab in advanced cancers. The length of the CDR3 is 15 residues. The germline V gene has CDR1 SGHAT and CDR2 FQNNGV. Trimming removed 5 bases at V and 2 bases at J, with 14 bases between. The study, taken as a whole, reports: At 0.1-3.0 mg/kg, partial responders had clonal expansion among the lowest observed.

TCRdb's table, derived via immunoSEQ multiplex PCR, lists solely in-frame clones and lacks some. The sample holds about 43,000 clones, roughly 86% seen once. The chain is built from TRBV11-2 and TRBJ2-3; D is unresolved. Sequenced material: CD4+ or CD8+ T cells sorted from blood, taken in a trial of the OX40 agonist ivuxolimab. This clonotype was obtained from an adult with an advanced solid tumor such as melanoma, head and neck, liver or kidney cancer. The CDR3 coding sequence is TGTGCCAGCAGCCGGAAACCCGATTTCACAGATACGCAGTATTTT. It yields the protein CASSRKPDFTDTQYF. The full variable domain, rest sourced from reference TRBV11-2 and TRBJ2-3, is EAGVAQSPRYKIIEKRQSVAFWCNPISGHATLYWYQQILGQGPKLLIQFQNNGVVDDSQLPKDRFSAERLKGVDSTLKIQPAKLEDSAVYLCASSRKPDFTDTQYFGPGTRLTVL.